These 20 T cell receptor beta chains were all obtained from the same sample, sequenced in a study of spatial heterogeneity in lung cancer. TCRdb used MiXCR to reprocess the 5' RACE reads, holding one entry per CDR3 protein. The sample holds 50,000 to 65,000 distinct CDR3 sequences, around 8.4% seen once. Time point meaning: sample taken at primary tumor resection. Unsorted whole RNA from tumor, nontumor lung or frozen PBMC underwent sequencing. The sequenced sample was PBMCs, obtained at surgery. The receptors were gathered from a female donor with early-stage non-small cell lung cancer.

This clonotype came up many times. This sequence joins TRBV7-3 and TRBJ2-3; 8 positions match TRBD1. Unmatched junction bases numbered 5, after V lost 5 bases and J lost 4 bases. The germline V gene encodes CDR1 SGHTA and CDR2 FQGTGA. There are 14 residues in the CDR3. The CDR3 region has the DNA TGTGCCAGCAGCCCGGGACAGGTGGCAGATACGCAGTATTTT. It is translated as CASSPGQVADTQYF.

This clonotype showed up many times. V is TRBV20-1 and J is TRBJ2-1; tentatively, D is TRBD2 (6 bases). Trimming removed 2 bases from V and 1 base from J, with 15 bases in between. Per the germline V gene, CDR1 is DFQATT and CDR2 is SNEGSKA (reference sequence). This CDR3 has 16 amino acids. The CDR3 coding sequence is TGCAGTGCTAGACCCCGCGTGGAGGGATCCTACAATGAGCAGTTCTTC. Translation: CSARPRVEGSYNEQFF.

On this clonotype: Being one base from a much bigger clone, this may be a read error. The rearrangement joins TRBV7-2 to TRBJ2-3; weak D call: TRBD2 (7 bases). The CDR3 is 15 amino acids. Germline V gene sequence: CDR1 SGHTA, CDR2 FQGNSA. This CDR3 reads CVSSFSRGATDTQYF. CDR3 nucleotides: TGTGTCAGCAGCTTCTCACGGGGGGCCACTGATACGCAGTATTTT.

This clonotype appeared a single time. V usage is TRBV12-3 or TRBV12-4 and J usage is TRBJ1-2; D not certain. Trimming removed 7 bases at V and 2 bases at J, with 8 bases between. CDR3 length: 12 amino acids. In nucleotides, the CDR3 is TGTGCCAGCACTCTCGAAAACTATGGCTACACCTTC. Protein sequence: CASTLENYGYTF.

This clonotype was seen ten or more times. CDR3 region: CASSWTSGQETQYF. The CDR3 region has the DNA TGTGCCAGCAGCTGGACTAGCGGACAAGAGACCCAGTACTTC. This rearrangement joins TRBV7-9 to TRBJ2-5; 10 bases are shared with TRBD2. J lost 2 bases, V lost 4 bases, and 1 base had no gene match. The CDR3 sequence is 14 residues long. The germline V gene encodes CDR1 SEHNR and CDR2 FQNEAQ (reference sequence).

This clonotype was counted many times. V usage is TRBV5-1 and J usage is TRBJ2-7, with TRBD2 matching over 8 bases. Germline V lookup: CDR1 SGHRS, CDR2 YFSETQ. With 1 base clipped from V and 6 bases from J, the junction kept 9 bases outside the gene matches. The CDR3 is made up of 15 amino acids. The CDR3 DNA follows: TGCGCCAGCAGCTTGAATAGCGGGGAATTTGCCGAGCAGTACGTC. Its protein is CASSLNSGEFAEQYV.

This clonotype came up many times. The V call is TRBV10-3, the J call TRBJ2-7; the D is unclear. Germline loops: CDR1 ENHRY, CDR2 SYGVKD. V lost 2 bases to trimming and J lost 3 bases, with 8 bases between them. The CDR3 contains 13 residues. The CDR3: CAISEGTLYEQYF. The CDR3 DNA sequence: TGTGCCATCAGTGAGGGCACCCTCTACGAGCAGTACTTC.

The chain has TRBV27 and TRBJ1-4, with TRBD1 as a possible D gene (5 bases). Germline CDR1 MNHEY, CDR2 SMNVEV (reference sequence). CDR3 length: 20 residues. V lost 5 bases, J lost 3 bases, and 28 bases lay in between. This chain's CDR3 is CASSPSSPALIGGANEKLFF. In DNA form, the CDR3 reads TGTGCCAGCAGTCCAAGCTCCCCGGCTCTTATCGGAGGGGCTAATGAAAAACTGTTTTTT.

This chain links TRBV28 with TRBJ2-7; D may be TRBD1 (6 bases). With 4 bases removed from V and 0 bases from J, the gap between germline ends came to 16 bases. Per the germline V gene, CDR1 is MDHEN and CDR2 is SYDVKM. CDR3 length: 16 amino acids. The CDR3 sequence is CASSYRVERTSYEQYF. CDR3 in DNA: TGTGCCAGCAGTTACAGGGTTGAACGGACCTCCTACGAGCAGTACTTC.

J is TRBJ1-2 and V is TRBV5-1; 7 nucleotides align to TRBD1. Germline values: CDR1 SGHRS, CDR2 YFSETQ. CDR3 length: 16 residues. V was clipped by 0 bases and J by 2 bases; unmatched bases: 7. CDR3 bases: TGCGCCAGCAGCTTGGAGGCTGGGGGACAGAACTATGGCTACACCTTC. Translation gives CASSLEAGGQNYGYTF.

This clonotype was detected only a few times. The V and J genes are TRBV9 and TRBJ2-7, with 8 bases that match TRBD2. The CDR3 covers 16 residues. With 0 bases clipped from V and 0 bases from J, the junction kept 5 bases outside the gene matches. Per the germline V gene, CDR1 is SGDLS and CDR2 is YYNGEE. As DNA, the CDR3 is TGTGCCAGCAGCGTAGGGCCCAGCGGGAGCTCCTACGAGCAGTACTTC. Encoded protein: CASSVGPSGSSYEQYF.

This clonotype was seen only a few times. V and J are TRBV7-3 and TRBJ1-2; 8 bases fit TRBD1. This CDR3 comprises 16 residues. The ends lost 5 bases at V and 4 bases at J; junction bases unmatched: 12. Germline CDR1 is SGHTA and CDR2 is FQGTGA. CDR3 bases: TGTGCCAGCAGCCCGCAGGGGGCCACAGGGGTCTATGGCTACACCTTC. This sequence encodes CASSPQGATGVYGYTF.

This clonotype has a count of ten or more. V usage is TRBV5-8 and J usage is TRBJ1-5, with a tentative D call TRBD1 (5 bases). The germline CDR1 and CDR2 sequences are SGHTS and YDEGEE. The CDR3 loop spans 12 amino acids. The V end was cut by 0 bases, the J end by 15 bases, with 13 bases between. CDR3 in amino acids: CASSLVTGEGHF. CDR3 coding DNA: TGTGCCAGCAGCTTGGTAACAGGTGAGGGGCATTTT.

This clonotype came up many times. The chain carries TRBV9 and TRBJ2-3; D call uncertain. The germline V gene encodes CDR1 SGDLS and CDR2 YYNGEE. CDR3 length: 13 amino acids. Trimming took off 2 bases at V and 3 bases at J, with 7 bases between the two ends. CDR3 nucleotide sequence: TGTGCCAGCAGCGTTACCAGGACAGATACGCAGTATTTT. Its translation is CASSVTRTDTQYF.

This clonotype was seen ten or more times. J is TRBJ2-1 and V is TRBV27; D call uncertain. The CDR3 has 14 residues. Germline CDR1 is MNHEY and CDR2 is SMNVEV (reference sequence). V was shortened by 0 bases and J by 4 bases, with 7 bases between the two germline ends. As DNA, the CDR3 is TGTGCCAGCAGTTTATCGACCAATTACAATGAGCAGTTCTTC. Its translation is CASSLSTNYNEQFF.

This clonotype was observed many times. The CDR3 nucleotides are TGTGCCAGCAGCGCAAGGGCGGCCCCCCAATGGGGCACAGATACGCAGTATTTT. It encodes CASSARAAPQWGTDTQYF. This sequence joins TRBV11-1 and TRBJ2-3, with D uncertain. Germline loops: CDR1 SGHAT, CDR2 FQDESV (reference sequence). This CDR3 has 18 residues. Trimming took off 5 bases at V and 1 base at J, with 22 bases between the two ends.

The V and J genes are TRBV11-3 and TRBJ2-5; D ambiguous. CDR1 is SGHNT and CDR2 is YENEEA in the germline V gene. The CDR3 contains 14 residues. V lost 5 bases to trimming and J lost 2 bases, with 12 bases between them. CDR3 sequence (DNA): TGTGCCAGCAGCCTGGACCCGGATCAAGAGACCCAGTACTTC. It translates to CASSLDPDQETQYF. The variable domain in full, with the rest retrieved from reference TRBV11-3 and TRBJ2-5, is EAGVVQSPRYKIIEKKQPVAFWCNPISGHNTLYWYLQNLGQGPELLIRYENEEAVDDSQLPKDRFSAERLKGVDSTLKIQPAELGDSAVYLCASSLDPDQETQYFGPGTRLLVL.

This clonotype was seen many times. The genes are TRBV20-1 and TRBJ2-4; 8 nucleotides line up with TRBD1. V shed 7 bases, J shed 4 bases, and the junction held 9 bases outside the gene matches. The germline CDR1 and CDR2 sequences are DFQATT and SNEGSKA (reference sequence). This CDR3 is 14 amino acids long. The CDR3 DNA reads as TGCAGTGTCCCTCCCGGACAGGGAAAAAACATTCAGTACTTC. This gives the protein CSVPPGQGKNIQYF.

The sample holds a few counts of this clonotype. The chain is built from TRBV28 and TRBJ2-1, with 9 positions matching TRBD2. The CDR3 totals 15 residues. Germline V gives CDR1 MDHEN, CDR2 SYDVKM. J was trimmed by 9 bases and V by 7 bases; bases with no gene match: 13. CDR3 nucleotide sequence: TGTGCCAGCATCCGGCAGCTAGCGGGGCTGGGTGAGCAGTTCTTC. This gives the protein CASIRQLAGLGEQFF.

In its sample, this clonotype was seen many times. This chain joins TRBV27 and TRBJ1-2, with no clear D. The germline gives CDR1 MNHEY, CDR2 SMNVEV (reference sequence). This CDR3 region has 11 residues. V was pared by 4 bases and J by 4 bases, with 4 bases between. The CDR3, as DNA: TGTGCCAGCAGTTCTGGCTATGGCTACACCTTC. Translation gives CASSSGYGYTF.